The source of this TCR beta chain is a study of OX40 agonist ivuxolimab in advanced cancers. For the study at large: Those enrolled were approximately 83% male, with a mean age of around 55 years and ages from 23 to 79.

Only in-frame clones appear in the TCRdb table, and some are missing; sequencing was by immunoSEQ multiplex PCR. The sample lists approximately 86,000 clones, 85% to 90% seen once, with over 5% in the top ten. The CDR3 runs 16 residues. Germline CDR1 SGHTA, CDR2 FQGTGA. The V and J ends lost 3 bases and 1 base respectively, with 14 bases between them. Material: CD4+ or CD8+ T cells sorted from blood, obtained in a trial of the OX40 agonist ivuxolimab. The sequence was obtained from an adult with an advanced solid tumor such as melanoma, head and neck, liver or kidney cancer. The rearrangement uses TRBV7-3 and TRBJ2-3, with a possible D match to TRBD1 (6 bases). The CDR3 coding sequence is TGTGCCAGCAGCTTGGGACACTTGACCGGCACAGATACGCAGTATTTT. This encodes CASSLGHLTGTDTQYF. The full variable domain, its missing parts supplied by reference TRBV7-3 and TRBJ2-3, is GAGVSQTPSNKVTEKGKYVELRCDPISGHTALYWYRQSLGQGPEFLIYFQGTGAADDSGLPNDRFFAVRPEGSVSTLKIQRTERGDSAVYLCASSLGHLTGTDTQYFGPGTRLTVL.